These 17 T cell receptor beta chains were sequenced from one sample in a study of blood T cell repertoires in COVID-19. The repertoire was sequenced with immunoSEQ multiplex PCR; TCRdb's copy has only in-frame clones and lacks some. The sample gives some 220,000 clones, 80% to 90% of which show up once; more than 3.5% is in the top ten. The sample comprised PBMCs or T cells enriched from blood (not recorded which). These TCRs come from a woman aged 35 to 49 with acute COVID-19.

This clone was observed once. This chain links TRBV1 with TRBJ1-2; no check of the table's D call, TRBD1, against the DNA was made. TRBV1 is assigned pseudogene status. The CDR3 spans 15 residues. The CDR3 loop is CTSSHGQGSRYGYTF. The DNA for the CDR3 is TGCACCAGCAGCCACGGGCAGGGAAGTCGGTATGGCTACACCTTC.

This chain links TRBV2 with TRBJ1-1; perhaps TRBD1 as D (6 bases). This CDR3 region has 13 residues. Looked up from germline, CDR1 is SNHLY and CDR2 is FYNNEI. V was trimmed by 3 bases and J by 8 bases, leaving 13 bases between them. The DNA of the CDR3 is TGTGCCAGCAGTGAGGACAGTTATAACGAAGCTTTCTTT. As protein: CASSEDSYNEAFF.

CDR3 in amino acids: CASSQGLVLGPRFYNEQFF. The DNA for the CDR3 is TGTGCCAGCAGCCAAGGACTAGTCTTGGGTCCCCGGTTCTACAATGAGCAGTTCTTC. The chain has TRBV2 and TRBJ2-1; 7 bases match TRBD2. Germline CDR1 and CDR2: SNHLY and FYNNEI. This CDR3 has 19 residues. Germline trimming cut 6 bases from V and 3 bases from J; bases unmatched to any gene: 20.

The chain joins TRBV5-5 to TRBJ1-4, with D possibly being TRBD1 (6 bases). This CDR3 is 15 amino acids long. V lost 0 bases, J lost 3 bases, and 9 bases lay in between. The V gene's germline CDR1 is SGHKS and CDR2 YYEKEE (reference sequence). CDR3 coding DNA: TGTGCCAGCAGCTTGGGTTGGGGGCCTAATGAAAAACTGTTTTTT. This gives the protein CASSLGWGPNEKLFF.

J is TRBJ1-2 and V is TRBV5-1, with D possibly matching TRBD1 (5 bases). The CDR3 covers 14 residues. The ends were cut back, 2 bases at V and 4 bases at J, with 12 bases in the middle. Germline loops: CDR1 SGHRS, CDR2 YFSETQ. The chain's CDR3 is CASSLMQGSYGYTF. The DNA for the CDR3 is TGCGCCAGCAGCTTAATGCAGGGAAGCTATGGCTACACCTTC.

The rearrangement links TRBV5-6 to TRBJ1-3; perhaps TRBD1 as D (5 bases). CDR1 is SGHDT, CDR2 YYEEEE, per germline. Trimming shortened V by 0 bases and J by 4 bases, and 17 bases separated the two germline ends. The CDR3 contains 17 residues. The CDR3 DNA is TGTGCCAGCAGCTTGGAACAAGGGCCACAGGCAGGAAACACCATATATTTT. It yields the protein CASSLEQGPQAGNTIYF.

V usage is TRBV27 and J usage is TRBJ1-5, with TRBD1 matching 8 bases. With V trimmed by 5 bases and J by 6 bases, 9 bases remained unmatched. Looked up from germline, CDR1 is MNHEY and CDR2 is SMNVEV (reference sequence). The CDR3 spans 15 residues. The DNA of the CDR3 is TGTGCCAGCAGTCCTGGGACAGGAGTAGGTCAGCCCCAGCATTTT. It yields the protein CASSPGTGVGQPQHF.

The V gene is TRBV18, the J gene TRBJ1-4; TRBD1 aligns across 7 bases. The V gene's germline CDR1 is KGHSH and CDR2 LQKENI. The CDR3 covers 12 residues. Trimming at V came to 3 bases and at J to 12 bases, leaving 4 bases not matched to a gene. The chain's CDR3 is CASSPPTGELFF. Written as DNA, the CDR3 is TGTGCCAGCTCACCCCCCACAGGGGAACTGTTTTTT.

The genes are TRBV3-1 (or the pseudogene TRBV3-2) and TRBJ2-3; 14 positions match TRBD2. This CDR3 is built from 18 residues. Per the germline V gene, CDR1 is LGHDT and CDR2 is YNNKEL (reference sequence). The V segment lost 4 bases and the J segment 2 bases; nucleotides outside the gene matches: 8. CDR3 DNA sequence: TGTGCCAGCAGCCCGACTAGCGGGGGGGCCGGAGACACAGATACGCAGTATTTT. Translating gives CASSPTSGGAGDTDTQYF.

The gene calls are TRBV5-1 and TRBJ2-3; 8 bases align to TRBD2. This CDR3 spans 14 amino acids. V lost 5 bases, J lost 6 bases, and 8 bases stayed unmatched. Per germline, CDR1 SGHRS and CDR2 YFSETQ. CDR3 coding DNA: TGCGCCAGCAGTTCAGAGACTAGCGTGGATACGCAGTATTTT. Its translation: CASSSETSVDTQYF.

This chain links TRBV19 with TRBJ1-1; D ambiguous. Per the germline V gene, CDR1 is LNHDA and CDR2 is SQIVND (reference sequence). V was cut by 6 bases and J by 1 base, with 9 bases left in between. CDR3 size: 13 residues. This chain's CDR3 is CASRWAPNTEAFF. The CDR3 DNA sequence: TGTGCCAGTAGATGGGCTCCGAACACTGAAGCTTTCTTT.

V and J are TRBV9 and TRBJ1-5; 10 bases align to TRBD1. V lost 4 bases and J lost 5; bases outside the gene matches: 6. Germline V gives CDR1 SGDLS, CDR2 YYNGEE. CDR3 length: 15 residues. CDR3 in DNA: TGTGCCAGCAGCCCGGGACAGGGGTCTCATCAGCCCCAGCATTTT. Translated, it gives CASSPGQGSHQPQHF.

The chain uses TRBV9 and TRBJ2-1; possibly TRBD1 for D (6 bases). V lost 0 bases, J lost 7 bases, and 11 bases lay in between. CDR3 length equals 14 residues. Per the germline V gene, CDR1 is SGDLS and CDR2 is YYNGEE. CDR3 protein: CASSVGQGLNEQFF. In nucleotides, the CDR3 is TGTGCCAGCAGCGTAGGTCAGGGGCTAAATGAGCAGTTCTTC.

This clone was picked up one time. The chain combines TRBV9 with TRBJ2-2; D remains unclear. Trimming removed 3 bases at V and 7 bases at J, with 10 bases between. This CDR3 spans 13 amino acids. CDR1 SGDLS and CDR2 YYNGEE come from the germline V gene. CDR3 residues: CASSASGFGELFF. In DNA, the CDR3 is TGTGCCAGCAGCGCCTCAGGCTTCGGGGAGCTGTTTTTT.

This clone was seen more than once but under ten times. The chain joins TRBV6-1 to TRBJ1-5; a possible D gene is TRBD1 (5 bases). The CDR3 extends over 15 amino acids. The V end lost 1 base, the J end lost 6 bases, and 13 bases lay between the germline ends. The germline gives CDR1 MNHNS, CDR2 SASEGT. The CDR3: CASSEGTRATQPQHF. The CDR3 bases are TGTGCCAGCAGTGAAGGGACCAGGGCTACTCAGCCCCAGCATTTT.

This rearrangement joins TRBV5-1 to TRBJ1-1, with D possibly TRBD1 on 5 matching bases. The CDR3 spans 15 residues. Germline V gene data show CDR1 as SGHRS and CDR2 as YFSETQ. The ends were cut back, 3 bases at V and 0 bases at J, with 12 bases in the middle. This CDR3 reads CASSSLDSMNTEAFF. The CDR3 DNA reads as TGCGCCAGCAGCTCGCTCGACAGCATGAACACTGAAGCTTTCTTT.

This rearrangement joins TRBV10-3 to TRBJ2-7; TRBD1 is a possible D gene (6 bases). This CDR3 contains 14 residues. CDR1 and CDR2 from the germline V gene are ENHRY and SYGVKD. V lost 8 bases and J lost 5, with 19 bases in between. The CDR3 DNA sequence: TGTGCCATCGGGGGCAGGGTTTCTTCGGACGAGCAGTACTTC. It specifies CAIGGRVSSDEQYF.